This TCR beta chain was documented in a study of T cell responses to AZD1222 COVID-19 vaccine. About the study: Second-dose timings of about 4 or about 12 weeks were pooled. Study conclusions and caveats: Spike-specific TCR repertoires showed rising breadth and depth after two AZD1222 doses. Repertoire sampling happened only post peak T cell response.

Produced via immunoSEQ multiplex PCR; TCRdb's table is partial and in-frame only. The data show 100,000 to 150,000 clones, roughly 89% seen once. The count of this clone is one. Its antigen is currently unknown. Trimming removed 4 bases at V and 0 bases at J, with 13 bases between. Germline loops: CDR1 SEHNR, CDR2 FQNEAQ (reference sequence). This CDR3 contains 16 residues. This TCR was sampled from an adult in good health. The genes are TRBV7-9 and TRBJ2-1; the D is unclear. The input for sequencing was peripheral blood, taken on day 0 of AZD1222 vaccination. Written as DNA, the CDR3 is TGTGCCAGCAGCTCCCCGGGTACCCCCTCCTACAATGAGCAGTTCTTC. Translation: CASSSPGTPSYNEQFF.